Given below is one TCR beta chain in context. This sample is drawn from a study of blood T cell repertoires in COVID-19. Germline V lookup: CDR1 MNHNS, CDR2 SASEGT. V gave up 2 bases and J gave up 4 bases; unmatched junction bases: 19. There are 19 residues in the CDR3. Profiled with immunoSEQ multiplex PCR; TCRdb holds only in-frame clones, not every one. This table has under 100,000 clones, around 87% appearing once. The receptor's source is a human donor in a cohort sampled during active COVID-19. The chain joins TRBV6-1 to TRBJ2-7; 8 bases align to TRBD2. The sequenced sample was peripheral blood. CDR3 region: CASSEPGTGGPSIRYEQYF. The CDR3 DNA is TGTGCCAGCAGTGAACCCGGTACGGGAGGGCCTAGTATCCGGTACGAGCAGTACTTC.